Sequencing of this T cell receptor (beta chain) was carried out in a study of early T cells in non-severe SARS-CoV-2 infection (dated by TCRdb to the early 2020s). General notes on the study: Because TCR sequencing relied on bulk RNA taken from unsorted whole blood, pairing of alpha and beta chains was not possible.

Worth noting for this clonotype: Its antigen is currently not known. Within one base of it there is no much larger clone, and no base qualities were kept.

Cut back by 3 bases and 4 bases, the V and J ends lie 13 bases apart. The cysteine opens and the phenylalanine closes a CDR3 of 14 amino acids. The entry retains the CDR3 DNA only, 42 bases that are in frame from base 1. Set within a cohort of healthcare workers in London, UK, this nested case-control study involved weekly PCR testing of nasopharyngeal swabs along with blood sampling. Healthcare workers were enrolled in the week of the UK lockdown, from 23 to 31 March 2020, and were followed every week for up to roughly 15 weeks. To prepare the library, 5' RACE was applied. TCRdb records NextSeq 500 as the sequencer. The TCR library protocol attached unique molecular identifiers to individual cDNA molecules to correct for sequencing error and PCR bias. Both TCR alpha and beta chains were sequenced, and tight co-correlation was observed between alpha and beta sequence abundances in each sample. As for the original processing: Decombinator V4 was used to perform V gene, J gene and CDR3 annotation of TCR sequences. TCRs were defined as expanded if a significant change between any two time points was detected under a Poisson model with p below 0.0001. Abundances of TCRs were expressed as counts per million after normalisation to the total number of TCRs sequenced in each sample. MAIT TCRs were defined by TRAV1-2 paired with TRAJ12, TRAJ20 or TRAJ33, and iNKT TCRs by TRAV10 paired with TRAJ18. VDJdb, accessed on 1 November 2021, was searched for TCRs annotated for CMV, EBV and SARS-CoV-2, and TCRs annotated for more than one antigen were excluded. TCRdb reran the public reads through fastp at Q25 and MiXCR, keeping productive beta chains. Each entry merges the rows of one CDR3 protein and shows their most common DNA and genes. The V and J calls and clone size come from TCRdb's table, not from the authors' own analysis. The sample table lists some 60,000 distinct CDR3 sequences, 8.5% to 10% of them with a count of one. The ten largest make up 8% to 9% of the sample.

The research as a whole found: VDJdb matching was skewed toward anti-spike CD8 responses, so virus-specific expansions were likely underestimated and private and CD4 specificities were missed.

The sequenced sample was whole blood. The source of this sequence is an adult who was a healthcare worker with PCR-confirmed SARS-CoV-2 infection or an uninfected control (not recorded which). The chain employs TRBV12-3 or TRBV12-4 and TRBJ2-7; the D gene is perhaps TRBD1 or TRBD2, each of them matching over 7 bases. CDR3 protein: CASSFSGGEYEQYF. The DNA sequence reads TGTGCCAGCAGTTTTTCAGGGGGGGAATACGAGCAGTACTTC.